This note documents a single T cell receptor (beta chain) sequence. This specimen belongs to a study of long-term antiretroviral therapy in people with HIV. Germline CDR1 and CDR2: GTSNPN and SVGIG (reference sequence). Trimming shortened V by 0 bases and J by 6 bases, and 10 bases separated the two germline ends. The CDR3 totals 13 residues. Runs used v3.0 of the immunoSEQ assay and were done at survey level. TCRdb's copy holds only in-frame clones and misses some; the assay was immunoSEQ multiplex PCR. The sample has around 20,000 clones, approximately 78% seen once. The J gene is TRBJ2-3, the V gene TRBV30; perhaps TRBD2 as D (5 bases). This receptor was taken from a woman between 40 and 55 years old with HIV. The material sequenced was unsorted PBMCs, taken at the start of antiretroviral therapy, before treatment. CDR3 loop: CAWSVLDPDTQYF. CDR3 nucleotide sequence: TGTGCCTGGAGTGTACTAGATCCGGATACGCAGTATTTT.